The 20 T cell receptor beta chains given below trace back to one sample, sequenced in a study of blood T cells in healthy people across ages. The use of a sample-barcoded 5' primer and a J-beta primer mix characterized a second PCR of roughly 6 to 11 cycles. TCRdb redid the calling of the 5' RACE reads with MiXCR, one entry per CDR3 protein. Counted here are some 900,000 distinct CDR3 sequences, about 30% occurring once; the ten biggest clones make up 17%. Material for sequencing was blood. These TCRs come from a woman over 75 in good health.

This clonotype has a count of ten or more. The chain has TRBV7-2 and TRBJ2-4; D is ambiguous. Per the germline V gene, CDR1 is SGHTA and CDR2 is FQGNSA. The CDR3 consists of 11 residues. V was cut by 3 bases and J by 5 bases, with 2 bases left in between. The CDR3: CASSLQNIQYF. DNA for the CDR3: TGTGCCAGCAGCTTGCAAAACATTCAGTACTTC.

CDR3 in amino acids: CASSSGGPGGIVSYEQYF. The CDR3, as DNA: TGTGCCAGCAGCTCCGGAGGGCCCGGGGGTATAGTCTCCTACGAGCAGTACTTC. The chain employs TRBV7-2 and TRBJ2-4; D might be TRBD2 (6 bases). The DNA end favors TRBJ2-7, so the J call may be wrong. Germline V gene lookup returns CDR1 SGHTA and CDR2 FQGNSA. The CDR3 is 18 amino acids.

The sample holds many counts of this clonotype. Written as DNA, the CDR3 is TGTGCCAGCAGTTACTCGTGGACCCTGTCCTACAATGAGCAGTTCTTC. It encodes CASSYSWTLSYNEQFF. V usage is TRBV6-5 and J usage is TRBJ2-1; D gene uncertain. The CDR3 covers 16 residues. Germline-derived CDR1 and CDR2 are MNHEY and SVGAGI. Trimming left V 0 bases short and J 1 base short, with 10 bases between.

This clonotype was observed at least ten times. The rearrangement uses TRBV30 and TRBJ2-6; a weak D match, TRBD2 (5 bases). V lost 3 bases, J lost 0 bases, and 9 bases lay in between. This CDR3 has 15 amino acids. From germline, CDR1 is GTSNPN and CDR2 SVGIG (reference sequence). CDR3 sequence: CAWRSEGSGANVLTF. In DNA form, the CDR3 reads TGTGCCTGGAGGAGCGAGGGCTCTGGGGCCAACGTCCTGACTTTC.

In this sample, this clonotype turned up many times. The rearrangement links TRBV4-3 to TRBJ2-5; 7 nucleotides agree with TRBD2. The germline V gene encodes CDR1 LGHNA and CDR2 YSLEER. The CDR3 totals 16 residues. V shed 0 bases and J 1 base; nucleotides not matched to a gene: 5. CDR3 DNA: TGCGCCAGCAGCCAAGATTGGGGGGGGGGCCAAGAGACCCAGTACTTC. Translated, it gives CASSQDWGGGQETQYF.

As DNA, the CDR3 is TGCGCCAGCAGCCCGGACAGGGGGCGGATGTACCAAGAGACCCAGTACTTC. This gives the protein CASSPDRGRMYQETQYF. The V and J genes are TRBV5-1 and TRBJ2-5, with TRBD1 matching 11 bases. The V gene's germline CDR1 is SGHRS and CDR2 YFSETQ. The V gene end was trimmed by 4 bases and the J gene end by 0 bases; junction bases not matched to a gene: 8. This CDR3 is 17 amino acids long.

V and J are TRBV7-9 and TRBJ2-7; D possibly corresponds to TRBD1 (6 bases). V lost 3 bases to trimming and J lost 2 bases, with 17 bases between them. Germline V gives CDR1 SEHNR, CDR2 FQNEAQ (reference sequence). The CDR3 runs to 16 residues. The CDR3 coding sequence is TGTGCCAGCAGCTTGACCCATGGACAGTTCGCCTACGAGCAGTACTTC. Amino acids: CASSLTHGQFAYEQYF.

The table lists this clonotype with many counts. This chain joins TRBV6-5 and TRBJ2-7, with no clear D. The CDR3 covers 12 residues. CDR1 and CDR2 from the germline V gene are MNHEY and SVGAGI. Trimming took 4 bases from V and 3 from J, leaving 7 bases between them. This CDR3 is CASSSSNYEQYF. In DNA form, the CDR3 reads TGTGCCAGCAGTTCCAGCAACTACGAGCAGTACTTC.

This clonotype was counted ten times or more. The rearrangement links TRBV29-1 to TRBJ2-5, with D hard to call. The V gene's germline CDR1 is SQVTM and CDR2 ANQGSEA. The CDR3 totals 14 residues. The germline V and J ends were trimmed by 5 bases and 3 bases, with 16 bases remaining between them. This CDR3 is CSVTLSGPKETQYF. The CDR3 nucleotides are TGCAGCGTTACCCTTTCGGGTCCCAAAGAGACCCAGTACTTC. The whole variable domain, remainder taken from reference TRBV29-1 and TRBJ2-5, is SAVISQKPSRDICQRGTSLTIQCQVDSQVTMMFWYRQQPGQSLTLIATANQGSEATYESGFVIDKFPISRPNLTFSTLTVSNMSPEDSSIYLCSVTLSGPKETQYFGPGTRLLVL.

Many counts were recorded for this clonotype. J is TRBJ1-1 and V is TRBV16; TRBD1 might be the D (5 bases). V lost 1 base to trimming and J lost 0 bases, with 9 bases between them. Germline-derived CDR1 and CDR2 are KGHSY and FQNENV. The CDR3 length is 15 residues. The chain's CDR3 is CASSQFAGLNTEAFF. The CDR3 nucleotides are TGTGCCAGCAGCCAATTCGCAGGGTTGAACACTGAAGCTTTCTTT.

Notes on this clonotype: A read error is possible here, since a much larger clone lies one base away. The chain employs TRBV5-1 and TRBJ1-5, with 9 bases matching TRBD1. Per the germline V gene, CDR1 is SGHRS and CDR2 is YFSETQ. This CDR3 region has 14 residues. The V and J ends lost 4 bases and 8 bases, in that order; junction bases with no gene match: 7. Here the CDR3 reads CASSTTGGVEPQHF. CDR3 nucleotide sequence: TGCGCCAGCAGCACTACAGGGGGCGTGGAGCCCCAGCATTTT.

Many counts were recorded for this clonotype. The rearrangement uses TRBV7-2 and TRBJ1-2; maybe TRBD1 (5 bases). The CDR3 has 17 residues. Germline V lookup: CDR1 SGHTA, CDR2 FQGNSA. V lost 5 bases and J 2 bases, leaving 21 bases between the germline ends. The DNA of the CDR3 is TGTGCCAGCAGCCGCAGCGCCGGGGGAGGACCGAACTATGGCTACACCTTC. It encodes CASSRSAGGGPNYGYTF.

In regard to this clonotype: A much larger clone differs from this one at a single base, so this may be a read error. V and J are TRBV25-1 and TRBJ2-5, with 9 bases lining up with TRBD1. This CDR3 has 14 amino acids. Germline-derived CDR1 and CDR2 are MGHDK and SYGVNS. V trimming: 5 bases; J trimming: 5 bases; junction bases outside the gene matches: 6. The CDR3 reads CASSQRTGAETQYF. CDR3 DNA: TGTGCCAGCAGTCAAAGGACAGGGGCGGAGACCCAGTACTTC.

This clonotype was observed many times. The V call is TRBV19, the J call TRBJ2-6; D possibly matches TRBD1 or TRBD2 (5 bases each). This CDR3 is 15 amino acids long. Trimming shortened V by 6 bases and J by 0 bases, and 9 bases separated the two germline ends. Germline lookup yields CDR1 LNHDA and CDR2 SQIVND (reference sequence). In nucleotides, the CDR3 is TGTGCCAGTAGGGGACGGCTCTCTGGGGCCAACGTCCTGACTTTC. This encodes CASRGRLSGANVLTF.

This clonotype was detected ten times or more. The CDR3 reads CASRLAGGYNEQFF. CDR3 nucleotide sequence: TGTGCCAGCAGACTAGCGGGGGGCTACAATGAGCAGTTCTTC. The rearrangement uses TRBV27 and TRBJ2-1, with 12 nucleotides matching TRBD2. The CDR3 has 14 amino acids. CDR1 MNHEY and CDR2 SMNVEV come from the germline V gene (reference sequence). V trimming: 6 bases; J trimming: 3 bases; junction bases outside the gene matches: 0.

This clonotype came up a few times. Just one base apart from a much larger clone, this may be a read error. The V call is TRBV7-7, the J call TRBJ2-5; 10 bases line up with TRBD2. Per germline, CDR1 SSHAT and CDR2 FNYEAQ (reference sequence). V gave up 3 bases and J gave up 11 bases; unmatched junction bases: 12. CDR3 length equals 15 residues. CDR3 loop: CASSLKAGGQNEQYF. In nucleotides, the CDR3 is TGTGCCAGCAGCTTGAAAGCGGGGGGGCAAAATGAGCAGTACTTC.

This clonotype was recorded many times. The V call is TRBV12-3 or TRBV12-4, the J call TRBJ1-5; weak D call: TRBD1 (5 bases). The CDR3 sequence is 15 residues long. The V and J ends lost 6 bases and 4 bases respectively, with 16 bases between them. CDR3 in amino acids: CASRWGRRLNQPQHF. The CDR3 DNA follows: TGTGCCAGCAGGTGGGGCAGGCGTTTAAATCAGCCCCAGCATTTT.

The table lists this clonotype with many counts. The chain is built from TRBV29-1 and TRBJ1-2, with D possibly TRBD1 on 6 matching bases. V lost 6 bases to trimming and J lost 2 bases, with 13 bases between them. Germline values: CDR1 SQVTM, CDR2 ANQGSEA. The CDR3 extends over 13 amino acids. The chain's CDR3 is CSVGGTPNYGYTF. As DNA, the CDR3 is TGCAGCGTGGGCGGGACACCGAACTATGGCTACACCTTC. Filled out from reference TRBV29-1 and TRBJ1-2, the complete variable domain reads SAVISQKPSRDICQRGTSLTIQCQVDSQVTMMFWYRQQPGQSLTLIATANQGSEATYESGFVIDKFPISRPNLTFSTLTVSNMSPEDSSIYLCSVGGTPNYGYTFGSGTRLTVV.

About this clonotype: A much more abundant neighbour one base away suggests this may be a read error. The genes are TRBV12-3 or TRBV12-4 and TRBJ2-1; 8 bases match TRBD2. The J call may not be correct, given that the DNA end is closer to TRBJ2-7. The length of the CDR3 is 17 residues. The CDR3 here is CASRLGGGGSSYNEQYF. CDR3 bases: TGTGCCAGCCGCCTAGGTGGCGGGGGGAGCTCCTACAATGAGCAGTACTTC.

Points on this clonotype: One base away lies a much larger clone, so this may be a sequencing read error. In DNA form, the CDR3 reads TGCGCCAGCAGCCACGGGACAGACTGTGGCTACACCTTC. Residues: CASSHGTDCGYTF. The V and J genes are TRBV4-3 and TRBJ1-2; 7 bases fit TRBD1. This CDR3 contains 13 residues. Germline values: CDR1 LGHNA, CDR2 YSLEER. Germline trimming cut 3 bases from V and 7 bases from J; bases unmatched to any gene: 5.